This T cell receptor beta chain was identified during a study of shared clonotypes between healthy human individuals. Turning to the study itself: Per donor, three plates held CD4 naive cells, three held CD4 memory, two held CD8 naive and one held CD8 memory.

Libraries were prepared by immunoSEQ multiplex PCR; TCRdb keeps only in-frame clonotypes and omits some of them. The sample includes about 690,000 clones, 90% of them seen just once. This clone was recorded only once. Its target is unknown. This CDR3 spans 14 amino acids. The ends were cut back, 2 bases at V and 0 bases at J, with 7 bases in the middle. Germline CDR1 reads MNHEY; CDR2 reads SVGAGI. Study-level points and caveats: Across subsets, estimated richness was generally greater for naive than for memory populations. Owing to a small donor count, the genetic and exposure-history diversity represented was limited.

The TCR originated in a man aged 18-30 years in good health. Some clones in this sample may be carry-over from other donors' samples. Sequenced sample: memory CD8+ T cells from PBMCs. Subset given: CD45RO+ cells pooled with CCR7-negative TemRA cells. The gene calls are TRBV6-5 and TRBJ1-1; D might be TRBD1 (5 bases). The CDR3 sequence is CASSYLGVNTEAFF. The CDR3 coding sequence is TGTGCCAGCAGTTACCTGGGGGTGAACACTGAAGCTTTCTTT.